This TCR beta chain was captured in a study of cytomegalovirus exposure and HLA in healthy donors. Worth noting for this clone: The antigen is unknown.

This CDR3 spans 11 amino acids. CDR1 is DFQATT, CDR2 SNEGSKA, per germline (reference sequence). General study findings and limits: Presence/absence analyses assumed roughly uniform sequencing depth across donors, which may not hold.

Primers: 60 Vbeta forward and 13 Jbeta reverse. The method was immunoSEQ multiplex PCR; TCRdb's version includes in-frame clones alone and lacks a portion of them. In the table there are approximately 200,000 clones, about 80% of which are singletons. Sequencing was done on a sample of PBMCs. The gene calls are TRBV20-1 and TRBJ1-2, with 8 positions matching TRBD1. This TCR came from a man aged 18 to 30 in good health and CMV-seronegative. The CDR3 spells CRSQGARSYTF. The DNA of the CDR3 is TGCAGGTCTCAGGGGGCGAGGAGCTACACCTTC.